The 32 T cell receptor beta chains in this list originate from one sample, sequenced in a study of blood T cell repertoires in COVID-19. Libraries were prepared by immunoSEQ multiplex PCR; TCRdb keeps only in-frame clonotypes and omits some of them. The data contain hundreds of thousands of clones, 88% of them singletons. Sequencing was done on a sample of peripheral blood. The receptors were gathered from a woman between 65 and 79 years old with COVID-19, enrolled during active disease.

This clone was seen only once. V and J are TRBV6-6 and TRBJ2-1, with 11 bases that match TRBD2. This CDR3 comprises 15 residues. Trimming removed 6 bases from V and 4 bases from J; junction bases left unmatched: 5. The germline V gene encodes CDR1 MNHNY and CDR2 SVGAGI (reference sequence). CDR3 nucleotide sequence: TGTGCCAGCAGCGAACTAGCGGGAGAATACAATGAGCAGTTCTTC. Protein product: CASSELAGEYNEQFF.

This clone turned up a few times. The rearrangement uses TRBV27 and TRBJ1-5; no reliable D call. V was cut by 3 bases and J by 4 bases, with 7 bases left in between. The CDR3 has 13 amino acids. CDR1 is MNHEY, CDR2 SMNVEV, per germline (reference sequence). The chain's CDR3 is CASSLWQNQPQHF. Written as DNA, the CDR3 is TGTGCCAGCAGTTTGTGGCAGAATCAGCCCCAGCATTTT.

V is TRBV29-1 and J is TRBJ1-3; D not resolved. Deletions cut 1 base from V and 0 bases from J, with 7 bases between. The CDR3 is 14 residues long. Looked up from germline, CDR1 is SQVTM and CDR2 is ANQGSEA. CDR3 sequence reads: CSVEGHLSGNTIYF. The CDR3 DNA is TGCAGCGTTGAAGGACACCTCTCTGGAAACACCATATATTTT.

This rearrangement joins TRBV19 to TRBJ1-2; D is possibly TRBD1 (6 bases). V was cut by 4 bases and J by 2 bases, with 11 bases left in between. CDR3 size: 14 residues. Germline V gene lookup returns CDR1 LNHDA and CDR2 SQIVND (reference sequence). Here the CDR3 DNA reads TGTGCCAGTAGTAGGACAGTCTCAAACTATGGCTACACCTTC. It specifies CASSRTVSNYGYTF.

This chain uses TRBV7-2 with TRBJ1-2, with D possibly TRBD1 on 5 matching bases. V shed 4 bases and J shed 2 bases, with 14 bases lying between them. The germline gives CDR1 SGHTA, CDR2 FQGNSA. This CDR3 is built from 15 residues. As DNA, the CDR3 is TGTGCCAGCAGCTCTCAGACGGGGGGAAACTATGGCTACACCTTC. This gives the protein CASSSQTGGNYGYTF.

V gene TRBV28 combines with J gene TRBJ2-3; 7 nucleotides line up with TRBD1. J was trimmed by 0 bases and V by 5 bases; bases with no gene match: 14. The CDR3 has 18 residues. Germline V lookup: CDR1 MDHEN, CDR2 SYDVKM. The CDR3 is CASSGLRGLLTSTDTQYF. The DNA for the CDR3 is TGTGCCAGCAGTGGTTTGAGGGGGCTTCTGACTAGCACAGATACGCAGTATTTT.

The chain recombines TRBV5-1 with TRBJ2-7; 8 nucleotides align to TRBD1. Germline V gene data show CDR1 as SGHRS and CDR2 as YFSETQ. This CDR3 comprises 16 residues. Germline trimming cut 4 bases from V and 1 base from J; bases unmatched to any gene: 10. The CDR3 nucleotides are TGCGCCAGCAGCGGCGGGTCGGGACAGGCATCCTACGAGCAGTACTTC. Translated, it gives CASSGGSGQASYEQYF.

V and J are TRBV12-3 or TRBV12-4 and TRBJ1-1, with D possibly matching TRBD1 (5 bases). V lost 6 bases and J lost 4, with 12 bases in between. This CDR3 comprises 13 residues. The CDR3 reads CASSNQGFTEAFF. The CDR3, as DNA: TGTGCCAGCAGCAACCAGGGTTTCACTGAAGCTTTCTTT.

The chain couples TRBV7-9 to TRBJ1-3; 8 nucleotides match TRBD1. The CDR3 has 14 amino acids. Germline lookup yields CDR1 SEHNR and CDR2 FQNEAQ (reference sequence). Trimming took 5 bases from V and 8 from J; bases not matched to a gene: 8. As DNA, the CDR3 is TGTGCCAGCAGCCTGGACAGGGCCCAACACACCATATATTTT. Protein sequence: CASSLDRAQHTIYF.

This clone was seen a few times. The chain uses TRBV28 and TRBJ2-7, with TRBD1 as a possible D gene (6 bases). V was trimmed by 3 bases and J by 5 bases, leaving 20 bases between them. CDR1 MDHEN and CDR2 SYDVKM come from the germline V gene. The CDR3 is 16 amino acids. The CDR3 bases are TGTGCCAGCAGTTTTGCGCGGCGCAGGGGTTCAAACGAGCAGTACTTC. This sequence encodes CASSFARRRGSNEQYF.

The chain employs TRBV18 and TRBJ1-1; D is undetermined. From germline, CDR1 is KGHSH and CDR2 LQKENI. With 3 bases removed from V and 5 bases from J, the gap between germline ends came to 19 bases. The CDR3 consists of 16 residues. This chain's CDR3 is CASSPYSPGSNTEAFF. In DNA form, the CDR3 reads TGTGCCAGCTCACCCTATTCCCCGGGATCAAATACTGAAGCTTTCTTT.

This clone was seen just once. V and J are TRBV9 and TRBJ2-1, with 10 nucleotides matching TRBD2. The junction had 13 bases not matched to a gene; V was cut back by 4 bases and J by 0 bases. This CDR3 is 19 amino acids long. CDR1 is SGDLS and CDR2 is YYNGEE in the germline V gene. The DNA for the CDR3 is TGTGCCAGCAGCTCCCCCGGGAGCGGGGGGGCCGTCTCCTACAATGAGCAGTTCTTC. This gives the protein CASSSPGSGGAVSYNEQFF.

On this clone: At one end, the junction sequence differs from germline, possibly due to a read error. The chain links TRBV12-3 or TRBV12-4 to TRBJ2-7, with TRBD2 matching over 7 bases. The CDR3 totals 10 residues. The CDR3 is CASSLARGSF. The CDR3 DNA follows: TGTGCCAGCAGTTTAGCGCGGGGGAGCTTC.

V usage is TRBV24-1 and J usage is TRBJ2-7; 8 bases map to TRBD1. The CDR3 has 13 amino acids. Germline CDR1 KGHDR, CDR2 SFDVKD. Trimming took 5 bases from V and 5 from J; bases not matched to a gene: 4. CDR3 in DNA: TGTGCCACCAGTGCTCAGACAGGGGACGAGCAGTACTTC. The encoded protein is CATSAQTGDEQYF.

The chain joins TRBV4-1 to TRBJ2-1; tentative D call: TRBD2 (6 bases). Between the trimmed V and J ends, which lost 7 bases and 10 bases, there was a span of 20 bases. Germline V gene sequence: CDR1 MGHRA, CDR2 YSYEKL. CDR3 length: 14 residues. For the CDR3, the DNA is TGCGCCAGCAAGCCCCGGGACTCCTGGGGGGAGCAGTTCTTC. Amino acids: CASKPRDSWGEQFF.

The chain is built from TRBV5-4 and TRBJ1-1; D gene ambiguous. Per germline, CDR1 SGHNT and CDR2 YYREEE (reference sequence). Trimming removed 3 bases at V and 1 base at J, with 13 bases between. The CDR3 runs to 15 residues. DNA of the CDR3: TGTGCCAGCAGCTCCCTAGAAGAATGGAACACTGAAGCTTTCTTT. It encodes CASSSLEEWNTEAFF.

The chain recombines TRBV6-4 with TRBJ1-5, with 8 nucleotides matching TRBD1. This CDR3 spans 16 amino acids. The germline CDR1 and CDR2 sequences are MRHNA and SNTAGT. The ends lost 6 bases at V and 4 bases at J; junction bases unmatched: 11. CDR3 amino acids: CASRTGQGRRNQPQHF. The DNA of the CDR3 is TGTGCCAGCAGGACAGGACAGGGACGGAGAAATCAGCCCCAGCATTTT.

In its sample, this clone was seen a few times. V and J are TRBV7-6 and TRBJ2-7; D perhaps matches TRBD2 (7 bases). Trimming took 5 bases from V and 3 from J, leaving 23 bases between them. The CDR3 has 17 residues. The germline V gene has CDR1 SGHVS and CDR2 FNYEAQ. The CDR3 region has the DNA TGTGCCAGCAGCCAGGGAGGGGGACTTCCCCCCCACTACGAGCAGTACTTC. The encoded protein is CASSQGGGLPPHYEQYF.

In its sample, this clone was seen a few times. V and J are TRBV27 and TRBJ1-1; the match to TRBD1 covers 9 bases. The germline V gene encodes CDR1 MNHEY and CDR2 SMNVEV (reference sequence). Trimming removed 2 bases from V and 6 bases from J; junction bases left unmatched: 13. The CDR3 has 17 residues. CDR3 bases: TGTGCCAGCAGTTTAAACCCCGGACAGGGGCCCAGGGCTGAAGCTTTCTTT. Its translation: CASSLNPGQGPRAEAFF.

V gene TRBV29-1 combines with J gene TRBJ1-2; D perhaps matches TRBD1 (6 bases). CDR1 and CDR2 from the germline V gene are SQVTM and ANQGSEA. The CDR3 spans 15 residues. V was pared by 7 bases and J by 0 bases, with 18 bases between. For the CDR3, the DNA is TGCAGCGGTTGGGGGGGGCTGCCCGCTAACTATGGCTACACCTTC. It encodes CSGWGGLPANYGYTF.

CDR3 region: CASSRPGTGELFF. In DNA, the CDR3 is TGTGCCAGCAGCCGGCCGGGGACCGGGGAGCTGTTTTTT. The V gene is TRBV7-9, the J gene TRBJ2-2, with D possibly TRBD2 on 5 matching bases. Germline loops: CDR1 SEHNR, CDR2 FQNEAQ (reference sequence). V lost 5 bases and J 5 bases, leaving 9 bases between the germline ends. The CDR3 spans 13 residues.

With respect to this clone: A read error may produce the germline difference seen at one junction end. The CDR3 loop is CASSPPGLAGGDATYTQYF. CDR3 nucleotide sequence: TGTGCCAGCAGCCCCCCGGGACTAGCGGGGGGGGATGCCACATATACGCAGTATTTT. This sequence joins TRBV3-1 (or the pseudogene TRBV3-2) and TRBJ2-3; 16 bases match TRBD2. CDR3 length: 19 amino acids. Germline V gene sequence: CDR1 LGHDT, CDR2 YNNKEL (reference sequence).

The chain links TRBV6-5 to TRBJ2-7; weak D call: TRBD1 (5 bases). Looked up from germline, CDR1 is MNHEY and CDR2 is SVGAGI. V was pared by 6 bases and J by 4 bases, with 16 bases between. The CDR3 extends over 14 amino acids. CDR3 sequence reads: CASSLVPDSYEQYF. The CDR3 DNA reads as TGTGCCAGCAGCTTGGTCCCTGACAGTTACGAGCAGTACTTC.

In DNA, the CDR3 is TGCGCCAGCAGCCTAGGACAGATGAACACTGAAGCTTTCTTT. This translates into CASSLGQMNTEAFF. The chain recombines TRBV4-3 with TRBJ1-1, with D possibly matching TRBD1 (6 bases). The CDR3 is 14 amino acids. Per the germline V gene, CDR1 is LGHNA and CDR2 is YSLEER. The ends were cut back, 4 bases at V and 0 bases at J, with 9 bases in the middle.

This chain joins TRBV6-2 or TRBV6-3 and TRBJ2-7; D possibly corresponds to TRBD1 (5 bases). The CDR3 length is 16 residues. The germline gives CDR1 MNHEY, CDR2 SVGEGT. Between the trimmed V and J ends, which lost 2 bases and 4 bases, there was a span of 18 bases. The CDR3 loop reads CASSYRLPAGSYEQYF. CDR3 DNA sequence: TGTGCCAGCAGTTACAGGTTACCGGCAGGGTCGTACGAGCAGTACTTC.

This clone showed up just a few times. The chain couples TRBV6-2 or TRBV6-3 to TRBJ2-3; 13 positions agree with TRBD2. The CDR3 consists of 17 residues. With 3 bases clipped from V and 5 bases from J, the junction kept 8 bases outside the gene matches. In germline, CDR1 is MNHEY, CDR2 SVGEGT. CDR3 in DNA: TGTGCCAGCAGTTATCCGCTTGGACTAGCGGGGGTAGATACGCAGTATTTT. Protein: CASSYPLGLAGVDTQYF.

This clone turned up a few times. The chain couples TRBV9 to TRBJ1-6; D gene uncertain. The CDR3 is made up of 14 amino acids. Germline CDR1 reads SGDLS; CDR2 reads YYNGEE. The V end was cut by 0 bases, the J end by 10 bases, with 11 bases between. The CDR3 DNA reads TGTGCCAGCAGCGTAGGGCCCGAGGGCTCACCCCTCCACTTT. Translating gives CASSVGPEGSPLHF.

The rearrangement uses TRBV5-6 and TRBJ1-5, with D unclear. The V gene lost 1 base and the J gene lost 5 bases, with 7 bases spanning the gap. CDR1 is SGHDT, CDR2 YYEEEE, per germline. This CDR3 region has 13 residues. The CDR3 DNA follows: TGTGCCAGCAGCTTGAAGCGGGATCAGCCCCAGCATTTT. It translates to CASSLKRDQPQHF.

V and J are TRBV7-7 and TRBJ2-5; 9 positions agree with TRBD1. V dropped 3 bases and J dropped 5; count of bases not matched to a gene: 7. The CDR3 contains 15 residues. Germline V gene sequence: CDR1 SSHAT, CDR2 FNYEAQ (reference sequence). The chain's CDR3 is CASSLGQGILETQYF. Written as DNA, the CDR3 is TGTGCCAGCAGCTTGGGACAGGGAATATTGGAGACCCAGTACTTC. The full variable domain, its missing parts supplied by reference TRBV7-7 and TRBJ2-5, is GAGVSQSPRYKVTKRGQDVTLRCDPISSHATLYWYQQALGQGPEFLTYFNYEAQPDKSGLPSDRFSAERPEGSISTLTIQRTEQRDSAMYRCASSLGQGILETQYFGPGTRLLVL.

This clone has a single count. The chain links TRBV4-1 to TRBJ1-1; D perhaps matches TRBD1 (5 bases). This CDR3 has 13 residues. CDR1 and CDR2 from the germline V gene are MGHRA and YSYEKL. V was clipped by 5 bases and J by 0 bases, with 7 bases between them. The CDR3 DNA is TGCGCCAGCAGCAGGGGTATGAACACTGAAGCTTTCTTT. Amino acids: CASSRGMNTEAFF.

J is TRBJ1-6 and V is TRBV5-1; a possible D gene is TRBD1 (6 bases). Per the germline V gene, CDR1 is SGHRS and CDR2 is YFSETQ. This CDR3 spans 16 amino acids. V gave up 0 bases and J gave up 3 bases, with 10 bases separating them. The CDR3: CASSLDNRDYNSPLHF. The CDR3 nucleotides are TGCGCCAGCAGCTTGGACAACAGGGACTATAATTCACCCCTCCACTTT.

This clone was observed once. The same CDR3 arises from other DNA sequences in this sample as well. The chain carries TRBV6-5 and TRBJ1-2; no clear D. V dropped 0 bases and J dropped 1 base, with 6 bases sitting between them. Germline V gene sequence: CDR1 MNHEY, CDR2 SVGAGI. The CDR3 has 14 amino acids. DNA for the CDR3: TGTGCCAGCAGTTACTCCGCGGATAACTATGGCTACACCTTC. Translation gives CASSYSADNYGYTF.